These 31 T cell receptor beta chains came from one sample sequenced in a study of OX40 agonist ivuxolimab in advanced cancers. Generated by immunoSEQ multiplex PCR, the TCRdb table keeps only in-frame clones and is missing some. This sample has roughly 140,000 clones, with 90% to 95% found just once. Material: CD4+ or CD8+ T cells sorted from blood, obtained in a trial of the OX40 agonist ivuxolimab. The receptors here all came from an adult with an advanced solid tumor such as melanoma, head and neck, liver or kidney cancer.

The chain employs TRBV5-6 and TRBJ1-4, with D uncertain. CDR3 length: 14 amino acids. The V gene's germline CDR1 is SGHDT and CDR2 YYEEEE. With 0 bases removed from V and 7 bases from J, the gap between germline ends came to 10 bases. The CDR3 spells CASSLAGSGEKLFF. CDR3 DNA: TGTGCCAGCAGCTTGGCCGGGTCAGGTGAAAAACTGTTTTTT.

The genes are TRBV19 and TRBJ1-5, with TRBD1 as a possible D gene (6 bases). Germline CDR1 is LNHDA and CDR2 is SQIVND (reference sequence). The V and J ends lost 6 bases and 7 bases respectively, with 16 bases between them. The CDR3 runs 14 residues. The CDR3 DNA is TGTGCCAGTAGCCCCGGGCCCAGGGGCCAGCCCCAGCATTTT. Translated: CASSPGPRGQPQHF.

This chain's CDR3 is CASSQDWNGADTQYF. In DNA, the CDR3 is TGCGCCAGCAGCCAAGACTGGAATGGGGCAGATACGCAGTATTTT. The chain uses TRBV4-3 and TRBJ2-3, with D unclear. The CDR3 runs 15 residues. Germline V gene data show CDR1 as LGHNA and CDR2 as YSLEER. Trimming removed 0 bases at V and 4 bases at J, with 11 bases between.

The chain couples TRBV18 to TRBJ2-1; 7 positions agree with TRBD1. This CDR3 contains 14 residues. The V segment lost 3 bases and the J segment 9 bases; nucleotides outside the gene matches: 8. Germline V CDR1 and CDR2: KGHSH, LQKENI. Here the CDR3 reads CASSPVQGSGEQFF. The CDR3 DNA reads as TGTGCCAGCTCACCCGTACAGGGGAGCGGTGAGCAGTTCTTC.

In this sample, this clone turned up once. This chain links TRBV21-1 with TRBJ1-5; no check of the table's D call, TRBD1, against the DNA was made. TRBV21-1 is classified as a pseudogene. The CDR3 is 15 residues long. The CDR3 DNA reads as TGTGCCAGCAGCAAGGGGGGACAGGGAGATAAGCCCCAGCATTTT. Translating it yields CASSKGGQGDKPQHF.

The chain has TRBV19 and TRBJ2-3, with unresolved D. The CDR3 has 12 amino acids. CDR1 is LNHDA and CDR2 is SQIVND in the germline V gene (reference sequence). Trimming shortened V by 1 base and J by 7 bases, and 6 bases separated the two germline ends. The chain's CDR3 is CASSIARNTQYF. The CDR3 nucleotides are TGTGCCAGTAGTATAGCTAGGAATACGCAGTATTTT.

The V gene is TRBV5-1, the J gene TRBJ2-1, with 11 bases identical to TRBD2. The V segment lost 2 bases and the J segment 7 bases; nucleotides outside the gene matches: 8. Germline V gives CDR1 SGHRS, CDR2 YFSETQ. The CDR3 loop spans 16 amino acids. CDR3 protein: CASSLGLAGRKNEQFF. In nucleotides, the CDR3 is TGCGCCAGCAGCTTAGGACTAGCGGGCAGAAAGAATGAGCAGTTCTTC. Combining the CDR3 with reference TRBV5-1 and TRBJ2-1 gives the whole variable domain KAGVTQTPRYLIKTRGQQVTLSCSPISGHRSVSWYQQTPGQGLQFLFEYFSETQRNKGNFPGRFSGRQFSNSRSEMNVSTLELGDSALYLCASSLGLAGRKNEQFFGPGTRLTVL.

The rearrangement uses TRBV5-1 and TRBJ1-1; no reliable D call. CDR1 and CDR2 from the germline V gene are SGHRS and YFSETQ. The V gene lost 5 bases and the J gene lost 0 bases, with 14 bases spanning the gap. The CDR3 is made up of 15 amino acids. CDR3: CASRGGTAMNTEAFF. CDR3 DNA sequence: TGCGCCAGCAGGGGAGGTACAGCCATGAACACTGAAGCTTTCTTT.

This chain links TRBV27 with TRBJ1-6; D may be TRBD1 (5 bases). Germline assignment: CDR1 MNHEY and CDR2 SMNVEV (reference sequence). The CDR3 consists of 13 residues. Trimming stripped 5 bases from V and 6 bases from J, with 8 bases between. DNA for the CDR3: TGTGCCAGCAGTCTCAGGGTTAATTCACCCCTCCACTTT. Translating it yields CASSLRVNSPLHF.

The rearrangement uses TRBV7-6 and TRBJ2-7; D may correspond to TRBD1 or TRBD2 (5 bases each). Between the trimmed V and J ends, which lost 5 bases and 2 bases, there was a span of 19 bases. CDR1 is SGHVS and CDR2 is FNYEAQ in the germline V gene. The CDR3 is made up of 16 amino acids. CDR3 nucleotide sequence: TGTGCCAGCAGCGGCGCCCCCAGGGAGAAACCCTACGAGCAGTACTTC. Its protein product is CASSGAPREKPYEQYF.

The chain is built from TRBV25-1 and TRBJ2-5; tentative D call: TRBD2 (5 bases). CDR1 and CDR2 from the germline V gene are MGHDK and SYGVNS. The CDR3 totals 14 residues. Between the trimmed V and J ends, which lost 6 bases and 2 bases, there was a span of 13 bases. Here the CDR3 DNA reads TGTGCCAGCAGCTCCGGACTGCATCAAGAGACCCAGTACTTC. Translated, it gives CASSSGLHQETQYF.

V gene TRBV6-4 combines with J gene TRBJ1-2, with 7 bases fitting TRBD1. Germline assignment: CDR1 MRHNA and CDR2 SNTAGT. This CDR3 contains 13 residues. V was pared by 6 bases and J by 6 bases, with 7 bases of the junction left unmatched. Written as DNA, the CDR3 is TGTGCCAGCAGCATCCGGGACAGCCATGGCTACACCTTC. Protein sequence: CASSIRDSHGYTF.

The table lists this clone with a count of one. CDR3 in amino acids: CASSLASHQGLSGANVLTF. The CDR3 DNA follows: TGTGCCAGCAGCTTAGCGAGTCATCAGGGATTATCTGGGGCCAACGTCCTGACTTTC. The genes are TRBV7-9 and TRBJ2-6; D might be TRBD1 (5 bases). The V gene lost 0 bases and the J gene lost 1 base, with 16 bases spanning the gap. The germline CDR1 and CDR2 sequences are SEHNR and FQNEAQ (reference sequence). There are 19 residues in the CDR3. The variable domain in full, with the rest retrieved from reference TRBV7-9 and TRBJ2-6, is DTGVSQNPRHKITKRGQNVTFRCDPISEHNRLYWYRQTLGQGPEFLTYFQNEAQLEKSRLLSDRFSAERPKGSFSTLEIQRTEQGDSAMYLCASSLASHQGLSGANVLTFGAGSRLTVL.

The rearrangement uses TRBV18 and TRBJ1-6, with a weak D call TRBD1 (5 bases). This CDR3 is built from 13 residues. V gave up 0 bases and J gave up 12 bases, with 9 bases separating them. Germline lookup yields CDR1 KGHSH and CDR2 LQKENI. CDR3 sequence: CASSPPGGGPLHF. Here the CDR3 DNA reads TGTGCCAGCTCACCACCTGGGGGAGGACCCCTCCACTTT.

The chain carries TRBV10-2 and TRBJ1-1; TRBD1 is a possible D gene (5 bases). Germline V gene lookup returns CDR1 WSHSY and CDR2 SAAADI. The CDR3 consists of 17 residues. V shed 0 bases and J shed 1 base, with 15 bases lying between them. The CDR3 loop reads CASSESMWGSKNTEAFF. The CDR3 DNA is TGCGCCAGCAGTGAGTCGATGTGGGGCAGTAAGAACACTGAAGCTTTCTTT.

The V and J genes are TRBV28 and TRBJ2-7, with TRBD1 identical over 7 bases. This CDR3 has 14 residues. Per germline, CDR1 MDHEN and CDR2 SYDVKM. Trimming at V came to 8 bases and at J to 4 bases, leaving 11 bases not matched to a gene. The CDR3, as DNA: TGTGCCAGCGGCCTCCTAGTGACAGGGTACGAGCAGTACTTC. It is translated as CASGLLVTGYEQYF.

The V gene is TRBV27, the J gene TRBJ2-7; 8 bases map to TRBD2. Trimming took 2 bases from V and 2 from J; bases not matched to a gene: 2. CDR1 and CDR2 from the germline V gene are MNHEY and SMNVEV (reference sequence). The CDR3 totals 14 residues. CDR3 sequence reads: CASSLREGTYEQYF. CDR3 DNA sequence: TGTGCCAGCAGTTTACGGGAGGGCACCTACGAGCAGTACTTC.

V gene TRBV7-2 combines with J gene TRBJ2-1; TRBD2 is a possible D gene (6 bases). V was clipped by 4 bases and J by 10 bases, with 17 bases between them. The CDR3 length is 14 residues. Per the germline V gene, CDR1 is SGHTA and CDR2 is FQGNSA. CDR3 protein: CASSSRSVGGEQFF. CDR3 in DNA: TGTGCCAGCAGCTCACGCTCAGTTGGGGGGGAGCAGTTCTTC.

This chain joins TRBV19 and TRBJ1-4; D ambiguous. Trimming left V 9 bases short and J 4 bases short, with 15 bases between. The germline gives CDR1 LNHDA, CDR2 SQIVND (reference sequence). This CDR3 has 14 amino acids. The CDR3 bases are TGTGCCAGCAGACTAGACCGGGTTAATGAAAAACTGTTTTTT. Amino acid sequence: CASRLDRVNEKLFF.

The count of this clone is one. V gene TRBV9 combines with J gene TRBJ2-1, with D tentatively TRBD2 (6 bases). V was trimmed by 2 bases and J by 7 bases, leaving 16 bases between them. CDR1 is SGDLS, CDR2 YYNGEE, per germline. The CDR3 is made up of 15 amino acids. The CDR3 region is CASSVGTFPPNEQFF. CDR3 in DNA: TGTGCCAGCAGCGTGGGGACTTTCCCCCCTAATGAGCAGTTCTTC.

The chain has TRBV6-5 and TRBJ2-4; TRBD2 is a possible D gene (5 bases). CDR3 length: 15 amino acids. The V gene's germline CDR1 is MNHEY and CDR2 SVGAGI. The germline V and J ends were trimmed by 6 bases and 1 base, with 13 bases remaining between them. DNA of the CDR3: TGTGCCAGCAGCCCTCGGGGAGCGGCCAAAAACATTCAGTACTTC. It specifies CASSPRGAAKNIQYF.

This sequence joins TRBV12-5 and TRBJ2-3; D perhaps matches TRBD1 (6 bases). CDR3 size: 15 residues. The V end was cut by 6 bases, the J end by 0 bases, with 13 bases between. Looked up from germline, CDR1 is LGHNT and CDR2 is FRNRAP. The CDR3 region is CASGPTGRSTDTQYF. The CDR3 DNA is TGTGCTAGTGGCCCGACAGGTCGGAGCACAGATACGCAGTATTTT. Full variable domain (outside the CDR3, taken from reference TRBV12-5 and TRBJ2-3): DARVTQTPRHKVTEMGQEVTMRCQPILGHNTVFWYRQTMMQGLELLAYFRNRAPLDDSGMPKDRFSAEMPDATLATLKIQPSEPRDSAVYFCASGPTGRSTDTQYFGPGTRLTVL.

V is TRBV5-1 and J is TRBJ1-1; TRBD1 matches at 10 bases. CDR1 and CDR2 from the germline V gene are SGHRS and YFSETQ. The CDR3 runs to 13 residues. The trim removed 3 bases at V and 4 bases at J, leaving 0 bases unmatched. The DNA of the CDR3 is TGCGCCAGCAGCTGGACAGGGGGCACTGAAGCTTTCTTT. Translating gives CASSWTGGTEAFF.

For the CDR3, the DNA is TGTGCCAGCAACTTCGGGACAGGGACAGAGACCCAGTACTTC. Translated, it gives CASNFGTGTETQYF. This sequence joins TRBV6-1 and TRBJ2-5, with 9 bases identical to TRBD1. V was pared by 7 bases and J by 4 bases, with 7 bases of the junction left unmatched. The CDR3 runs to 14 residues. Germline CDR1 and CDR2: MNHNS and SASEGT.

The chain has TRBV18 and TRBJ2-7; 10 nucleotides match TRBD1. The CDR3 has 18 residues. Germline trimming cut 0 bases from V and 2 bases from J; bases unmatched to any gene: 10. Germline CDR1 is KGHSH and CDR2 is LQKENI. The CDR3 DNA reads TGTGCCAGCTCACCACCGCGGGGGAGACAGGGGGCGACCTACGAGCAGTACTTC. Its translation: CASSPPRGRQGATYEQYF.

CDR3 coding DNA: TGTGCCAGCAGTTACGCTAGCGGGGTCTCCTACGAGCAGTACTTC. This sequence encodes CASSYASGVSYEQYF. The V gene is TRBV6-5, the J gene TRBJ2-7; 9 bases match TRBD2. Germline trimming cut 2 bases from V and 0 bases from J; bases unmatched to any gene: 2. Germline V gene data show CDR1 as MNHEY and CDR2 as SVGAGI. CDR3 length: 15 amino acids.

V is TRBV5-1 and J is TRBJ1-2; TRBD1 is a possible D gene (6 bases). This CDR3 comprises 14 residues. Germline V gene data show CDR1 as SGHRS and CDR2 as YFSETQ. The ends were cut back, 0 bases at V and 5 bases at J, with 11 bases in the middle. This CDR3 is CASSLEGQVYGYTF. DNA for the CDR3: TGCGCCAGCAGCTTGGAGGGACAAGTTTATGGCTACACCTTC.

The CDR3, as DNA: TGTGCCAGCAGTTACTCGGAGACTAGCGGATTGACGCAGTATTTT. It codes for CASSYSETSGLTQYF. The gene calls are TRBV6-6 and TRBJ2-3, with 9 bases identical to TRBD2. CDR3 length: 15 amino acids. Germline V lookup: CDR1 MNHNY, CDR2 SVGAGI (reference sequence). Trimming took 0 bases from V and 9 from J; bases not matched to a gene: 7.

The V call is TRBV6-5, the J call TRBJ1-2; D is ambiguous. This CDR3 is built from 14 residues. Germline CDR1 and CDR2: MNHEY and SVGAGI. Trimming shortened V by 2 bases and J by 4 bases, and 11 bases separated the two germline ends. The CDR3 region is CASSYMTSLYGYTF. CDR3 DNA sequence: TGTGCCAGCAGTTACATGACATCTCTCTATGGCTACACCTTC.

J is TRBJ2-3 and V is TRBV11-2; TRBD2 might be the D (5 bases). CDR3 size: 12 residues. V lost 5 bases and J 6 bases, leaving 9 bases between the germline ends. Germline CDR1 SGHAT, CDR2 FQNNGV. The CDR3 protein is CASSPGSDTQYF. CDR3 bases: TGTGCCAGCAGCCCTGGGAGTGATACGCAGTATTTT.

The J gene is TRBJ2-3, the V gene TRBV6-1; D is uncertain. Germline CDR1 reads MNHNS; CDR2 reads SASEGT. This CDR3 contains 15 residues. Deletions cut 1 base from V and 0 bases from J, with 8 bases between. The CDR3 coding sequence is TGTGCCAGCAGTGAAGGGGGTGGGAGCACAGATACGCAGTATTTT. Protein: CASSEGGGSTDTQYF.